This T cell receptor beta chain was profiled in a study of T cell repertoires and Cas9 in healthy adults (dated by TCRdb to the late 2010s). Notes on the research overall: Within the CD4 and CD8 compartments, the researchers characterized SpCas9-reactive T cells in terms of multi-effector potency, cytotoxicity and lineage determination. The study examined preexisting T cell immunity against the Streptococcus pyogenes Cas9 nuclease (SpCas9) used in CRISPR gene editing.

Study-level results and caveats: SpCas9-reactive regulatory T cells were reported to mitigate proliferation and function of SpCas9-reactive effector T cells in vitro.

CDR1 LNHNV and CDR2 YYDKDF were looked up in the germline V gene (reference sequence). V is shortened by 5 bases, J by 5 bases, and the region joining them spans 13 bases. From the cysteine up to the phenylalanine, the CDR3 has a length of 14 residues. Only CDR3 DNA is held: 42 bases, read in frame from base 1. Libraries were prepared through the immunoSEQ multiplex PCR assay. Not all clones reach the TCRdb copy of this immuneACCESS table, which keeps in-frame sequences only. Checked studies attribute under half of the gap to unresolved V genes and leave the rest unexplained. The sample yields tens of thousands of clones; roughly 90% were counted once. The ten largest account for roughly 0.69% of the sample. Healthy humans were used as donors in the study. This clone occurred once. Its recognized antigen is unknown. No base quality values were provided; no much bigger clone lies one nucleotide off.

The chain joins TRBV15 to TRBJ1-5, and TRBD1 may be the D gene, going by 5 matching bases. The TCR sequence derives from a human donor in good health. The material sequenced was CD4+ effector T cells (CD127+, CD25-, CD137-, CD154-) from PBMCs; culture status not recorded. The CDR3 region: CATSSPGPHQPQHF. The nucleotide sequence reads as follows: TGTGCCACCAGCTCTCCAGGGCCCCATCAGCCCCAGCATTTT.